A single sample is the source of the 15 T cell receptor beta chains below, sequenced in a study of graft-versus-host responses after intestinal transplantation. Using immunoSEQ multiplex PCR, the repertoire was profiled, and TCRdb retains in-frame clones only, with some absent. The table includes about 100,000 clones, approximately 90% detected once. Here the sequenced sample was PBMCs, taken around 68 weeks after intestinal transplant. The receptors shown here come from a human patient who received an intestinal transplant, so some T cells may come from the graft donor.

This CDR3 reads CASRGGQGAMLKDYGYTF. In DNA, the CDR3 is TGTGCCAGCAGAGGGGGACAGGGGGCGATGTTGAAGGACTATGGCTACACCTTC. The rearrangement links TRBV25-1 to TRBJ1-2; 12 bases map to TRBD1. The J segment lost 3 bases and the V segment lost 6 bases, leaving 14 bases of the junction unmatched. Germline CDR1 MGHDK, CDR2 SYGVNS. This CDR3 comprises 18 residues.

The chain employs TRBV7-9 and TRBJ1-2, with 8 bases identical to TRBD1. With V trimmed by 1 base and J by 8 bases, 6 bases remained unmatched. The CDR3 length is 14 residues. Germline CDR1 SEHNR, CDR2 FQNEAQ (reference sequence). The CDR3 here is CASSLETGVGGYTF. The DNA of the CDR3 is TGTGCCAGCAGCTTAGAGACAGGGGTCGGGGGCTACACCTTC.

This chain links TRBV9 with TRBJ2-1, with 7 bases fitting TRBD2. Germline loops: CDR1 SGDLS, CDR2 YYNGEE. CDR3 length: 15 amino acids. V lost 6 bases to trimming and J lost 2 bases; unmatched junction nucleotides: 8. CDR3 residues: CASTEGGGTYNEQFF. The CDR3 nucleotides are TGTGCCAGCACCGAGGGCGGGGGTACCTACAATGAGCAGTTCTTC.

With respect to this clone: This sample includes further DNA sequences coding for the same CDR3. The chain employs TRBV5-1 and TRBJ1-1; D is ambiguous. Trimming shortened V by 0 bases and J by 1 base, and 4 bases separated the two germline ends. Per germline, CDR1 SGHRS and CDR2 YFSETQ. The CDR3 has 13 amino acids. The CDR3 DNA reads as TGCGCCAGCAGCTTGGACAGGAACACTGAAGCTTTCTTT. It translates to CASSLDRNTEAFF.

J is TRBJ1-5 and V is TRBV2; D perhaps matches TRBD1 (5 bases). This CDR3 has 15 residues. V gave up 6 bases and J gave up 0 bases, with 12 bases separating them. Germline CDR1 SNHLY, CDR2 FYNNEI. As DNA, the CDR3 is TGTGCCAGCAGGGCCGGGGGGTATAGCAATCAGCCCCAGCATTTT. It specifies CASRAGGYSNQPQHF.

A single count supports this clone. The CDR3 nucleotides read TGTGCCAGCAGCGGGGGGCCTACTGGTCCTGAAAAACTGTTTTTT. Translation: CASSGGPTGPEKLFF. The rearrangement links TRBV7-8 to TRBJ1-4; D is perhaps TRBD1 (6 bases). Germline loops: CDR1 SGHVS, CDR2 FQNEAQ. The CDR3 extends over 15 amino acids. V lost 5 bases to trimming and J lost 7 bases, with 17 bases between them.

The chain recombines TRBV7-2 with TRBJ1-6, with 7 bases identical to TRBD1. The CDR3 spans 15 residues. Germline-derived CDR1 and CDR2 are SGHTA and FQGNSA. Trimming removed 2 bases from V and 9 bases from J; junction bases left unmatched: 7. CDR3 sequence reads: CASSLWEGAGSPLHF. In nucleotides, the CDR3 is TGTGCCAGCAGCTTATGGGAGGGGGCAGGTTCACCCCTCCACTTT.

The rearrangement uses TRBV19 and TRBJ1-5; 9 bases agree with TRBD1. Unmatched junction bases numbered 13, after V lost 1 base and J lost 0 bases. Looked up from germline, CDR1 is LNHDA and CDR2 is SQIVND (reference sequence). The CDR3 is 20 amino acids. The CDR3 loop reads CASSIAGQGVWLGSNQPQHF. The CDR3 DNA is TGTGCCAGTAGTATAGCGGGACAGGGAGTATGGTTAGGTAGCAATCAGCCCCAGCATTTT.

V and J are TRBV6-6 and TRBJ1-3, with D possibly matching TRBD1 (5 bases). Germline loops: CDR1 MNHNY, CDR2 SVGAGI (reference sequence). Trimming pared 6 bases from V and 0 bases from J, leaving 12 bases between. CDR3 length: 15 residues. As DNA, the CDR3 is TGTGCCAGCAGCCCTCAGGGCTTCTCTGGAAACACCATATATTTT. Translating it yields CASSPQGFSGNTIYF.

The CDR3 protein is CASNLSLSTGNQPQHF. The DNA of the CDR3 is TGTGCCAGTAATTTGTCCTTGTCCACTGGCAATCAGCCCCAGCATTTT. The gene calls are TRBV19 and TRBJ1-5; D is unclear. This CDR3 has 16 amino acids. CDR1 is LNHDA, CDR2 SQIVND, per germline (reference sequence). The V end was cut by 7 bases, the J end by 2 bases, with 18 bases between.

The gene calls are TRBV5-1 and TRBJ2-2; D is undetermined. CDR1 and CDR2 from the germline V gene are SGHRS and YFSETQ. The CDR3 is 13 amino acids. V was clipped by 6 bases and J by 6 bases, with 12 bases between them. The CDR3 region is CASTGVSSGELFF. The CDR3, as DNA: TGCGCCAGCACTGGGGTCTCCTCCGGGGAGCTGTTTTTT.

This chain connects TRBV19 to TRBJ1-5; no reliable D call. Looked up from germline, CDR1 is LNHDA and CDR2 is SQIVND (reference sequence). This CDR3 contains 16 residues. Trimming removed 7 bases at V and 3 bases at J, with 19 bases between. CDR3 sequence (DNA): TGTGCCAGTACCGGAGGTGAGGGAATCGACAATCAGCCCCAGCATTTT. Its translation: CASTGGEGIDNQPQHF.

This clone was observed a handful of times. V is TRBV6-4 and J is TRBJ2-3, with 10 bases lining up with TRBD2. Germline CDR1 MRHNA, CDR2 SNTAGT. Germline trimming cut 2 bases from V and 4 bases from J; bases unmatched to any gene: 3. CDR3 length: 15 residues. CDR3 amino acids: CASSDASGGADTQYF. The CDR3, as DNA: TGTGCCAGCAGTGACGCTAGCGGGGGCGCAGATACGCAGTATTTT.

This rearrangement joins TRBV19 to TRBJ2-3; TRBD2 matches at 11 bases. The CDR3 extends over 17 amino acids. V trimming: 3 bases; J trimming: 4 bases; junction bases outside the gene matches: 9. Per germline, CDR1 LNHDA and CDR2 SQIVND (reference sequence). The CDR3 DNA reads TGTGCCAGTAGTATCGCTACCACTAGCGGGGGCGCAGATACGCAGTATTTT. Its protein is CASSIATTSGGADTQYF.

The chain combines TRBV7-9 with TRBJ1-2; maybe TRBD1 (5 bases). The V and J ends lost 5 bases and 0 bases respectively, with 13 bases between them. The CDR3 contains 15 residues. Germline CDR1 reads SEHNR; CDR2 reads FQNEAQ (reference sequence). Here the CDR3 DNA reads TGTGCCAGCAGCGGGGTGTGGGGGGCTAACTATGGCTACACCTTC. Protein product: CASSGVWGANYGYTF.